This T cell receptor beta chain originates from a study of blood T cell repertoires in COVID-19. Overall study context: The United States, Italy and Spain were the sources of the acute and convalescent COVID-19 samples. Sources were T cells, B-cell-depleted T cells, or PBMCs; the material itself was cDNA or gDNA.

In the study's own analysis: Cell counts per sample came from amplifying reference gene primers. TCRdb's copy holds only in-frame clones and misses some; the assay was immunoSEQ multiplex PCR. V and J calls and clone size are those listed in that table; D and trimming were worked out from the DNA. This sample has approximately 72,000 clones; over 65% occur once, and the top ten carry 18%. Trimming cost V 4 bases and J 6 bases, with 12 bases left between them. Looked up from germline, CDR1 is SGHDT and CDR2 is YYEEEE. This CDR3 is 13 amino acids long. The V and J genes are TRBV5-6 and TRBJ2-3; no firm D call. The sequencing sample was made of peripheral blood. The receptor was derived from an elderly woman with acute or convalescent COVID-19. CDR3 sequence: CASSPPTADTQYF. The DNA of the CDR3 is TGTGCCAGCAGCCCCCCGACTGCTGATACGCAGTATTTT.